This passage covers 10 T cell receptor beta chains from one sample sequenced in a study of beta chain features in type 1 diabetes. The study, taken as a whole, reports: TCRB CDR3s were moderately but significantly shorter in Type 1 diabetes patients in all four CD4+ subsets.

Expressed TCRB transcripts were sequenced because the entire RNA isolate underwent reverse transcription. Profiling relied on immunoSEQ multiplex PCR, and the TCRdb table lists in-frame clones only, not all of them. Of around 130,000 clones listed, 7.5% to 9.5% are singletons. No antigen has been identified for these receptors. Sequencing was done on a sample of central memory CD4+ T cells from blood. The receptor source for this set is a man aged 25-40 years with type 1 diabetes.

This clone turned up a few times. The DNA of the CDR3 is TGTGCCTGGGGGCTTAGTGGGGAAAAACTGTTTTTT. This encodes CAWGLSGEKLFF. The chain joins TRBV30 to TRBJ1-4, with D hard to call. This CDR3 is 12 amino acids long. Trimming left V 5 bases short and J 8 bases short, with 12 bases between. The germline gives CDR1 GTSNPN, CDR2 SVGIG (reference sequence).

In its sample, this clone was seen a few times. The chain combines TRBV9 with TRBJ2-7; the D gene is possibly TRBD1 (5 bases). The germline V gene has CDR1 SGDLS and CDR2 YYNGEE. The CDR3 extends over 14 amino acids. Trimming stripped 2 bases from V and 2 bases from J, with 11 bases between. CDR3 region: CASSVGQGAYEQYF. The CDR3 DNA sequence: TGTGCCAGCAGCGTCGGGCAGGGCGCCTACGAGCAGTACTTC. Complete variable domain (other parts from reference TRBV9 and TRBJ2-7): DSGVTQTPKHLITATGQRVTLRCSPRSGDLSVYWYQQSLDQGLQFLIQYYNGEERAKGNILERFSAQQFPDLHSELNLSSLELGDSALYFCASSVGQGAYEQYFGPGTRLTVT.

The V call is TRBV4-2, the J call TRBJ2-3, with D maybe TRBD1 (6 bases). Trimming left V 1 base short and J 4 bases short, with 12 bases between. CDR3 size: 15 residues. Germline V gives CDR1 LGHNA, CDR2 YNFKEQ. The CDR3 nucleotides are TGTGCCAGCAGCCAAGTTCATGGGGGCTCAGATACGCAGTATTTT. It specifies CASSQVHGGSDTQYF.

The CDR3 loop is CASSTGETDTQYF. The CDR3 DNA reads as TGCGCCAGCAGCACGGGGGAGACAGATACGCAGTATTTT. J is TRBJ2-3 and V is TRBV5-1, with D perhaps matching TRBD2 (6 bases). Germline V lookup: CDR1 SGHRS, CDR2 YFSETQ. V was cut by 4 bases and J by 3 bases, with 9 bases left in between. This CDR3 comprises 13 residues.

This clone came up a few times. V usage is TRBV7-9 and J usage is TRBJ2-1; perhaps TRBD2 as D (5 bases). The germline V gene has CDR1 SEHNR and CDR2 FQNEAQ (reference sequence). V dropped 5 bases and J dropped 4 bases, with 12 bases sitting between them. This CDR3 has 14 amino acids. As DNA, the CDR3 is TGTGCCAGCAGCCCCCCGGGGATTTACAATGAGCAGTTCTTC. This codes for CASSPPGIYNEQFF.

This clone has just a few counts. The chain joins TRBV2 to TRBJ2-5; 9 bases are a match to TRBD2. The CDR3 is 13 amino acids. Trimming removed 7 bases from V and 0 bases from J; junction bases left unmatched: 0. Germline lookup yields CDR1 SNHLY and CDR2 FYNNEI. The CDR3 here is CASTSGNQETQYF. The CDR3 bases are TGTGCCAGCACTAGCGGGAACCAAGAGACCCAGTACTTC.

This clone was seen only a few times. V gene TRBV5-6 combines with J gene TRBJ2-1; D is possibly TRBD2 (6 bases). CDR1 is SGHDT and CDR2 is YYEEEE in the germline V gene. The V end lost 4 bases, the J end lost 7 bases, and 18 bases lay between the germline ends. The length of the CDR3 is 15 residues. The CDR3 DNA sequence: TGTGCCAGCAGCCTAATATCGGGGGAAGGAAATGAGCAGTTCTTC. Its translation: CASSLISGEGNEQFF.

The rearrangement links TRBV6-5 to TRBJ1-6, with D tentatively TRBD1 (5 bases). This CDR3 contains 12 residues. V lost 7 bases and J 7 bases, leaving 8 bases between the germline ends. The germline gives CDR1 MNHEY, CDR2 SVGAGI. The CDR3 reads CASTGWNSPLHF. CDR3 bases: TGTGCCAGCACAGGGTGGAATTCACCCCTCCACTTT.

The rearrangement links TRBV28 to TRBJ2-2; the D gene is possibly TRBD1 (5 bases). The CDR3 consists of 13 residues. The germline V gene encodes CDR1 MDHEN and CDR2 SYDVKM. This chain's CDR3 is CTTGTPNTGELFF. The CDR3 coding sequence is TGTACAACAGGAACCCCGAACACCGGGGAGCTGTTTTTT. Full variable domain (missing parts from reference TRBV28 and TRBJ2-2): DVKVTQSSRYLVKRTGEKVFLECVQDMDHENMFWYRQDPGLGLRLIYFSYDVKMKEKGDIPEGYSVSREKKERFSLILESASTNQTSMYLCTTGTPNTGELFFGEGSRLTVL.

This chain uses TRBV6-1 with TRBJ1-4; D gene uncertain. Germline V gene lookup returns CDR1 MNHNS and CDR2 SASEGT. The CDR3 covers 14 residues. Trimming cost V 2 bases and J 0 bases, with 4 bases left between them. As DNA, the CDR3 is TGTGCCAGCAGTGAACGAGCAACTAATGAAAAACTGTTTTTT. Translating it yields CASSERATNEKLFF.